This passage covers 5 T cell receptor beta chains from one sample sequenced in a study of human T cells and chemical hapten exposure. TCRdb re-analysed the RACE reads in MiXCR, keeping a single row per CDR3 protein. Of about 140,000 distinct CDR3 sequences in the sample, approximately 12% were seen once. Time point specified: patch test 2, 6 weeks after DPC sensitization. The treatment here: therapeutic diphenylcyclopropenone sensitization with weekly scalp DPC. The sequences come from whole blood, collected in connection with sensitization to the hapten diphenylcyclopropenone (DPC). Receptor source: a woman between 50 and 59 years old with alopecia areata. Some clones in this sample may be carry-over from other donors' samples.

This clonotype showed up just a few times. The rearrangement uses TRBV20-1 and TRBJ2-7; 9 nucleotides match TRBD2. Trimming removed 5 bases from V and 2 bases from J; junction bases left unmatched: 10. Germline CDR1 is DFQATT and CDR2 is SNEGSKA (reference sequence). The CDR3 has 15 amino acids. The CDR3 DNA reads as TGCAGTGCTGCCATGCCGACTAGCGGTGCCTACGAGCAGTACTTC. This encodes CSAAMPTSGAYEQYF.

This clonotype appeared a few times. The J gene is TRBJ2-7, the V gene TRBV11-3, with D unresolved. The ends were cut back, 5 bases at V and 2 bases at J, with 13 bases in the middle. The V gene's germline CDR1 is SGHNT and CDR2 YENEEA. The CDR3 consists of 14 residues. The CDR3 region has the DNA TGTGCCAGCAGCCAATCGGCCATAGCCTACGAGCAGTACTTC. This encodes CASSQSAIAYEQYF. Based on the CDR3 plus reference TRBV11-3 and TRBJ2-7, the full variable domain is EAGVVQSPRYKIIEKKQPVAFWCNPISGHNTLYWYLQNLGQGPELLIRYENEEAVDDSQLPKDRFSAERLKGVDSTLKIQPAELGDSAVYLCASSQSAIAYEQYFGPGTRLTVT.

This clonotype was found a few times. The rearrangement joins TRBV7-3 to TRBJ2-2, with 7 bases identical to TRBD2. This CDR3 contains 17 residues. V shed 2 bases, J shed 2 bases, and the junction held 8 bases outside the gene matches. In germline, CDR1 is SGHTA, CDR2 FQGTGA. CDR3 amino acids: CASSLLAGVPNTGELFF. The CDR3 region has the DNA TGTGCCAGCAGCTTACTTGCGGGAGTGCCCAACACCGGGGAGCTGTTTTTT.

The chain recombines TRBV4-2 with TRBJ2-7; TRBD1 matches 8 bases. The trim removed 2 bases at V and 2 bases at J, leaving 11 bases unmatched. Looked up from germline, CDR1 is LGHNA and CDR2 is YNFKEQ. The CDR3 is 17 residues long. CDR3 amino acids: CASSQIIQQGDTYEQYF. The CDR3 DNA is TGTGCCAGCAGCCAAATAATCCAACAGGGGGACACCTACGAGCAGTACTTC.

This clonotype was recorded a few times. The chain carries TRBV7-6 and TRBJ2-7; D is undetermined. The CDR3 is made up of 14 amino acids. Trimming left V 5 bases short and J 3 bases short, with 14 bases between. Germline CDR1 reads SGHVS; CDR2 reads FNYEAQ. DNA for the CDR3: TGTGCCAGCAGCCCGGGCCAGACGGGCTACGAGCAGTACTTC. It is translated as CASSPGQTGYEQYF.